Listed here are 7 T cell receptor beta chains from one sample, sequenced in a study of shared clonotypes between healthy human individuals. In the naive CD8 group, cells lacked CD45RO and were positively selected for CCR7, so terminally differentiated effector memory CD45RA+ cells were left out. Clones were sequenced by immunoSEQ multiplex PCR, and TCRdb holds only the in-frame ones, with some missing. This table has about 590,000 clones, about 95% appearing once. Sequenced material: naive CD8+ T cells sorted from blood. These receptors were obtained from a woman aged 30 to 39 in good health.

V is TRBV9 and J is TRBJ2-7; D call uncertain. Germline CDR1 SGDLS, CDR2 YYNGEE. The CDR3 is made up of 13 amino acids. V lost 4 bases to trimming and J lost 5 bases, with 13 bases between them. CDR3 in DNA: TGTGCCAGCAGCCCCCCGTCGGCGAACGAGCAGTACTTC. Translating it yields CASSPPSANEQYF.

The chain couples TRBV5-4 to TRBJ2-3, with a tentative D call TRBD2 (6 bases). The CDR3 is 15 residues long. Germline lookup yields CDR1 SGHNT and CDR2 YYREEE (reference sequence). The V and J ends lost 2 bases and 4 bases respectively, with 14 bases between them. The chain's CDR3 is CASSFPGAPSDTQYF. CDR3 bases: TGTGCCAGCAGCTTTCCGGGAGCCCCCTCAGATACGCAGTATTTT.

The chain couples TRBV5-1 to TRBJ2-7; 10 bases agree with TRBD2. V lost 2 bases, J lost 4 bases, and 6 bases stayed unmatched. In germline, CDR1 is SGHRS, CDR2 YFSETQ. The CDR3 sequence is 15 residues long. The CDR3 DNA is TGCGCCAGCAGCTTAAGGTTAGCGGGGGGTTACGAGCAGTACTTC. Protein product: CASSLRLAGGYEQYF.

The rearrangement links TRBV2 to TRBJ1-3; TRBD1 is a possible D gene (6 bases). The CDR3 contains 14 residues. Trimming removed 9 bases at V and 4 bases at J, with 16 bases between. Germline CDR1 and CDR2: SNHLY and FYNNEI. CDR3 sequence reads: CASGEGTLGNTIYF. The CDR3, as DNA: TGTGCCAGTGGGGAAGGGACACTCGGAAACACCATATATTTT.

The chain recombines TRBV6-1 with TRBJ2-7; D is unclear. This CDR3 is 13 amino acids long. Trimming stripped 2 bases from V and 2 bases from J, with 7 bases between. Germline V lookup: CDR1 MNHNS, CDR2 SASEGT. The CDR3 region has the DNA TGTGCCAGCAGTGAAACCGAGGCCTACGAGCAGTACTTC. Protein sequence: CASSETEAYEQYF.

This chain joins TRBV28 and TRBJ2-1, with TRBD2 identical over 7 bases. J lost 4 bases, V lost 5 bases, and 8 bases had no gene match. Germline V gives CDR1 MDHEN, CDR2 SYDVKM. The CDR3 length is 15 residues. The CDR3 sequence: CASSMLAAVYNEQFF. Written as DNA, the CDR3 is TGTGCCAGCAGTATGCTAGCGGCAGTTTACAATGAGCAGTTCTTC.

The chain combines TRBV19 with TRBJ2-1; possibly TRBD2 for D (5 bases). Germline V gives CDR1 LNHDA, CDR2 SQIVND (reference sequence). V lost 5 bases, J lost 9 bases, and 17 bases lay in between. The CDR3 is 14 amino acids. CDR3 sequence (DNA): TGTGCCAGTAGTGCCCCACTAGGCCTCCGTGAGCAGTTCTTC. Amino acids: CASSAPLGLREQFF. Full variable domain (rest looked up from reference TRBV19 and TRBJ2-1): DGGITQSPKYLFRKEGQNVTLSCEQNLNHDAMYWYRQDPGQGLRLIYYSQIVNDFQKGDIAEGYSVSREKKESFPLTVTSAQKNPTAFYLCASSAPLGLREQFFGPGTRLTVL.